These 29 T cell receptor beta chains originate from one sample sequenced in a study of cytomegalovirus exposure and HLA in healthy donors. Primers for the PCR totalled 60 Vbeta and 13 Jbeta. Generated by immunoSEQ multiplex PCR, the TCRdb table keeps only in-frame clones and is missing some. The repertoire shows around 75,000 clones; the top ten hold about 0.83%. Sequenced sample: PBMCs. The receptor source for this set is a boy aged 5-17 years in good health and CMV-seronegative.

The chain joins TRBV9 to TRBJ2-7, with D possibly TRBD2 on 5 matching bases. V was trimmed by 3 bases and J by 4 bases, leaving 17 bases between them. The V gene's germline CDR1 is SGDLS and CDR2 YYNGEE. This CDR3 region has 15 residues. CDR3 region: CASSAREDGAYEQYF. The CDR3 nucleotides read TGTGCCAGCAGCGCCCGGGAAGACGGCGCATACGAGCAGTACTTC.

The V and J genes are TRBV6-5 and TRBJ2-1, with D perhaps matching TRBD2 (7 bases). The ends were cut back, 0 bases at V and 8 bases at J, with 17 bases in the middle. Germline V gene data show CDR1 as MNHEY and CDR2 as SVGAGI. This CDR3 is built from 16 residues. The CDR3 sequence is CASSYSRGEGRDEQFF. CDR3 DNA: TGTGCCAGCAGTTACTCGAGGGGGGAGGGTCGGGATGAGCAGTTCTTC.

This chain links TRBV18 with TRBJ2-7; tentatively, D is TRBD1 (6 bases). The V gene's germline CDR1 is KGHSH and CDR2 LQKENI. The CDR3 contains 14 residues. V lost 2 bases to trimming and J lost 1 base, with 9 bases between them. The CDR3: CASSPIQGSYEQYF. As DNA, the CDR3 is TGTGCCAGCTCACCAATTCAGGGGTCCTACGAGCAGTACTTC.

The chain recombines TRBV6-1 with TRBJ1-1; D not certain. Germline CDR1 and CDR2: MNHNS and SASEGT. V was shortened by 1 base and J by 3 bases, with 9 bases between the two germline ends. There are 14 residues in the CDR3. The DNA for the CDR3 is TGTGCCAGCAGTGAAGATCGAGGATACACTGAAGCTTTCTTT. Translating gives CASSEDRGYTEAFF.

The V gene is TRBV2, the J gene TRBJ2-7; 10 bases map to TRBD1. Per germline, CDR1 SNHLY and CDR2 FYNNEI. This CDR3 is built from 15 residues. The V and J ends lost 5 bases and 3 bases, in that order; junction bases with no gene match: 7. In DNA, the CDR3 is TGTGCCAGCAGTCTCCGGGACAGGGGATACTACGAGCAGTACTTC. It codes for CASSLRDRGYYEQYF.

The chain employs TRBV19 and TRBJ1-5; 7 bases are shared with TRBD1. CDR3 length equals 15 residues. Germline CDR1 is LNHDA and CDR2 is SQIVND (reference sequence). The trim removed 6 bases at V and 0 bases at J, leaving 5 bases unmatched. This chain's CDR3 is CASRTGPYSNQPQHF. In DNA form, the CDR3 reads TGTGCCAGTAGGACAGGGCCTTATAGCAATCAGCCCCAGCATTTT.

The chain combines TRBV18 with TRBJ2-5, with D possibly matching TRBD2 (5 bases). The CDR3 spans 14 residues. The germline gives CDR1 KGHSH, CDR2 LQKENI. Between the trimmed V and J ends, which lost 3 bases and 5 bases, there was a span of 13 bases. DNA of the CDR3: TGTGCCAGCTCACCTCAACAGACGGGGGAGACCCAGTACTTC. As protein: CASSPQQTGETQYF.

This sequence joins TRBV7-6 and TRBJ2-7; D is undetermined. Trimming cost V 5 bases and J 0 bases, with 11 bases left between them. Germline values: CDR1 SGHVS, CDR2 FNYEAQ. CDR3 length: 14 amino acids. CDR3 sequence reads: CASSPQASSYEQYF. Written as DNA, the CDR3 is TGTGCCAGCAGCCCCCAGGCAAGCTCCTACGAGCAGTACTTC.

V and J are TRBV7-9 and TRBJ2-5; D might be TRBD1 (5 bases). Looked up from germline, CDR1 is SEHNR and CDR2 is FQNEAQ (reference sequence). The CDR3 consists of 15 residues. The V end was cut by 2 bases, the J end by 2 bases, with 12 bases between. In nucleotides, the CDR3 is TGTGCCAGCAGCTTAAGAATTGGGGCGCAAGAGACCCAGTACTTC. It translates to CASSLRIGAQETQYF.

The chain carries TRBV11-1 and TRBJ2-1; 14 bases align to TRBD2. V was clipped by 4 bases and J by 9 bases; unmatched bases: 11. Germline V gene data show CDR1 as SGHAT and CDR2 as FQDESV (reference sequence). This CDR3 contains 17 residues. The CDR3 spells CASSSRTGTSGSFEQFF. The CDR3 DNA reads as TGTGCCAGCAGCTCTCGAACAGGGACTAGCGGGAGTTTTGAGCAGTTCTTC.

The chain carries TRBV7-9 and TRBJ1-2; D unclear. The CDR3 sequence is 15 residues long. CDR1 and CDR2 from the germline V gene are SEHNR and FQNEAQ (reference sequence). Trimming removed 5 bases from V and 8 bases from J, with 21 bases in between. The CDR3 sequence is CASSPADLSGGGYTF. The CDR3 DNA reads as TGTGCCAGCAGCCCCGCGGACTTATCTGGAGGGGGCTACACCTTC.

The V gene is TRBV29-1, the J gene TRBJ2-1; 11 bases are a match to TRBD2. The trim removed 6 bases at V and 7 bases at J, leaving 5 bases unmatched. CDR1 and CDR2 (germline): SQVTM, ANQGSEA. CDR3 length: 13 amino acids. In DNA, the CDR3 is TGCAGCGTCTCTAGCGGGAGGATAAATGAGCAGTTCTTC. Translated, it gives CSVSSGRINEQFF.

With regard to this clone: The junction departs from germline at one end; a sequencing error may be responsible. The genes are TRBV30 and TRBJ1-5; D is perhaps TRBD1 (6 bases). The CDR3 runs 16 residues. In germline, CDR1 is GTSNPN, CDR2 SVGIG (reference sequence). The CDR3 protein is CAWSVQAGVANQHQHF. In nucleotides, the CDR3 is TGTGCCTGGAGTGTACAGGCAGGGGTGGCCAATCAGCACCAGCATTTT. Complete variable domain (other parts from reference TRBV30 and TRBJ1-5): SQTIHQWPATLVQPVGSPLSLECTVEGTSNPNLYWYRQAAGRGLQLLFYSVGIGQISSEVPQNLSASRPQDRQFILSSKKLLLSDSGFYLCAWSVQAGVANQHQHFGDGTRLSIL.

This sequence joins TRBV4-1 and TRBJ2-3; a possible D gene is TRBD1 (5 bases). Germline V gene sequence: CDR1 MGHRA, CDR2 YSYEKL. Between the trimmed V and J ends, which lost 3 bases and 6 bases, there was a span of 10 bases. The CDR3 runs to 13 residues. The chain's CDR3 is CASSQARQDTQYF. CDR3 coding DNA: TGCGCCAGCAGCCAGGCACGACAGGATACGCAGTATTTT.

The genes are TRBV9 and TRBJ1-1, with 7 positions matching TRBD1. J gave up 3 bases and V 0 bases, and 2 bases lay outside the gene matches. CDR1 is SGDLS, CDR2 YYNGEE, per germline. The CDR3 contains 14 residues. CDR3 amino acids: CASSVGQGDTEAFF. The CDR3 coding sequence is TGTGCCAGCAGCGTAGGGCAGGGGGACACTGAAGCTTTCTTT.

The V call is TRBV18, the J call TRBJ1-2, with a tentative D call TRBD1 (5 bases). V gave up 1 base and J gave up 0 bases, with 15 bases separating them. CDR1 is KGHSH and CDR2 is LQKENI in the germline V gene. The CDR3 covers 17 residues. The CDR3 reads CASSPQGSYRANYGYTF. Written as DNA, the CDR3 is TGTGCCAGCTCACCACAGGGGTCCTACCGAGCTAACTATGGCTACACCTTC.

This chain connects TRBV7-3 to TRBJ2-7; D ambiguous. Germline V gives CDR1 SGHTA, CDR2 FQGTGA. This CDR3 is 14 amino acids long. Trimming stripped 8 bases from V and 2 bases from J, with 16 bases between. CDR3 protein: CASPVGGYAYEQYF. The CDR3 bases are TGTGCCAGCCCCGTCGGCGGATACGCCTACGAGCAGTACTTC.

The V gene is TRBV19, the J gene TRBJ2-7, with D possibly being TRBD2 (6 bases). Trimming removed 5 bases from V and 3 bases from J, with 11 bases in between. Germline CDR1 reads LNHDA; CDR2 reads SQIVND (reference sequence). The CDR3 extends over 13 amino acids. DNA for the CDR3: TGTGCCAGTAGTGCCCGGGGAGGCTACGAGCAGTACTTC. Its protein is CASSARGGYEQYF.

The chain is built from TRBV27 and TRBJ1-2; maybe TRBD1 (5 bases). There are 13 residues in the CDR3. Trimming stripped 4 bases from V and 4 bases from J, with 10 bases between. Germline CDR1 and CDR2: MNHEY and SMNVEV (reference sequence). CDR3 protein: CASSSRGVYGYTF. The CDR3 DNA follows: TGTGCCAGCAGTTCTCGGGGGGTCTATGGCTACACCTTC.

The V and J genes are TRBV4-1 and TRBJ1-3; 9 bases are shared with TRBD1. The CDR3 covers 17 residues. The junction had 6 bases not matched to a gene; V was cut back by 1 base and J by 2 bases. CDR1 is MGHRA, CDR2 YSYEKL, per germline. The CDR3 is CASSQVQGDRAGNTIYF. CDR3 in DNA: TGCGCCAGCAGCCAAGTTCAGGGGGACAGGGCTGGAAACACCATATATTTT.

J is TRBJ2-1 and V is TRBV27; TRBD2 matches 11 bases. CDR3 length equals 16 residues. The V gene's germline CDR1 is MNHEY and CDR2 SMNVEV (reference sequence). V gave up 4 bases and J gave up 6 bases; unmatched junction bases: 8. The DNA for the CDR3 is TGTGCCAGCAGTTCAATACTAGCGGGAGTCATCAATGAGCAGTTCTTC. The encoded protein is CASSSILAGVINEQFF.

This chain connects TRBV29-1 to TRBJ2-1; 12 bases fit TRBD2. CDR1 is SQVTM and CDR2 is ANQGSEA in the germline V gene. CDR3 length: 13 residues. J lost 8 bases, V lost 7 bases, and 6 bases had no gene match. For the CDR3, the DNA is TGCAGCGGAACTAGCGGGAGGTGGTATGAGCAGTTCTTC. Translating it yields CSGTSGRWYEQFF.

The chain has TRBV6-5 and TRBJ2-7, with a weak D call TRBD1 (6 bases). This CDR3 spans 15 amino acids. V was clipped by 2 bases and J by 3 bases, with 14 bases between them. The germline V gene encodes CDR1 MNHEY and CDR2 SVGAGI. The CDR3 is CASSYGGQGRYEQYF. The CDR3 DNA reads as TGTGCCAGCAGTTACGGCGGGCAGGGGCGCTACGAGCAGTACTTC.

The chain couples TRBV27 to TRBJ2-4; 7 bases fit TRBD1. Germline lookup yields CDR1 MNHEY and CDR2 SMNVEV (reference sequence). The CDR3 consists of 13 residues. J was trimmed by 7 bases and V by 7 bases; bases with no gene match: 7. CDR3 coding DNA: TGTGCCAGCACTAACAGGGGTGGGAACATTCAGTACTTC. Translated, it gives CASTNRGGNIQYF.

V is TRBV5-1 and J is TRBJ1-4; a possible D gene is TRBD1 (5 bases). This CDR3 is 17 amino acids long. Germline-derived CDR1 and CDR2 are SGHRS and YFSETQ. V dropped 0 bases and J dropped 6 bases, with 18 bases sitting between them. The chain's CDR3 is CASSLERMTALHEKLFF. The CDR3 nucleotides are TGCGCCAGCAGCTTGGAGAGAATGACAGCGCTCCATGAAAAACTGTTTTTT.

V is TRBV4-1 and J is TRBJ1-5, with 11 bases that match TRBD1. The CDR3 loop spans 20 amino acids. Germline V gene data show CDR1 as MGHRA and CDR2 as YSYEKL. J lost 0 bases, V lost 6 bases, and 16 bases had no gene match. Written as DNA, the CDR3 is TGCGCCAGCAGTCACATCTTCGGGACGGGACAGGGGGATAGCAATCAGCCCCAGCATTTT. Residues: CASSHIFGTGQGDSNQPQHF.

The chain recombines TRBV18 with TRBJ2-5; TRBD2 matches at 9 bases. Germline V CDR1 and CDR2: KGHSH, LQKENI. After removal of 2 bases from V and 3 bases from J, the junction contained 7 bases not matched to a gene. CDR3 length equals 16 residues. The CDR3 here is CASSPTASGIEETQYF. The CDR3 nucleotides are TGTGCCAGCTCACCAACGGCTAGCGGGATTGAAGAGACCCAGTACTTC.

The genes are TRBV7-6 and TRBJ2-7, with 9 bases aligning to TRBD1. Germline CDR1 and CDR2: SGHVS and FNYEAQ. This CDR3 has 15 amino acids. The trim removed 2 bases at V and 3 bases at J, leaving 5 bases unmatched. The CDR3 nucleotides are TGTGCCAGCAGCTTAACCGGGACAGGGATCTACGAGCAGTACTTC. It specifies CASSLTGTGIYEQYF. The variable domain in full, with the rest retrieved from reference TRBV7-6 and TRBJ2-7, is GAGVSQSPRYKVTKRGQDVALRCDPISGHVSLYWYRQALGQGPEFLTYFNYEAQQDKSGLPNDRFSAERPEGSISTLTIQRTEQRDSAMYRCASSLTGTGIYEQYFGPGTRLTVT.

The CDR3 DNA sequence: TGTGCCAGCAGTGTACCGGGAACCTACGAGCAGTACTTC. Translated, it gives CASSVPGTYEQYF. V usage is TRBV6-5 and J usage is TRBJ2-7, with D possibly matching TRBD2 (5 bases). The CDR3 has 13 residues. The ends were cut back, 5 bases at V and 2 bases at J, with 10 bases in the middle. CDR1 and CDR2 from the germline V gene are MNHEY and SVGAGI.